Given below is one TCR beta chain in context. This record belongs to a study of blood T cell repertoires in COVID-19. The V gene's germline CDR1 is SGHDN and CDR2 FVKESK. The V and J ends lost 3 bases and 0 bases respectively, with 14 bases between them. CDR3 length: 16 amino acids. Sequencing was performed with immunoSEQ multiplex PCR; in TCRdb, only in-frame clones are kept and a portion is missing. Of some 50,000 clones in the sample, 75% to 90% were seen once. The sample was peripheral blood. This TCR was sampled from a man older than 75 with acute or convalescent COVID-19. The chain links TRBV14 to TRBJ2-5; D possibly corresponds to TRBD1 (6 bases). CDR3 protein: CASSQSGTPYQETQYF. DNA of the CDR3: TGTGCCAGCAGCCAGTCCGGGACACCCTACCAAGAGACCCAGTACTTC.